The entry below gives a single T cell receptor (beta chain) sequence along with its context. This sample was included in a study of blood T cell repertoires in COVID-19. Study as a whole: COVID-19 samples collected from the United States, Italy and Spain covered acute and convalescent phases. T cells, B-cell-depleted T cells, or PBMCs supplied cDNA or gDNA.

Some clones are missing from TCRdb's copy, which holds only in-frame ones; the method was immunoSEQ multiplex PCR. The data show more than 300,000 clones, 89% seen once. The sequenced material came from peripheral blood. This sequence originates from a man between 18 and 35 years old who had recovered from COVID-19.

Written as DNA, the CDR3 is TGTGCCAGCAGCGAGACTAGCGGGGGGAACAATGAGCAGTTCTTC. It codes for CASSETSGGNNEQFF. The J gene is TRBJ2-1, the V gene TRBV7-9, with 13 bases aligning to TRBD2. Trimming removed 5 bases from V and 5 bases from J; junction bases left unmatched: 3. CDR1 is SEHNR and CDR2 is FQNEAQ in the germline V gene (reference sequence). This CDR3 spans 15 amino acids.